This T cell receptor (beta chain) was sequenced during a study of metastatic and nonmetastatic thyroid tumors. Study background: Malignant and benign thyroid patients had repertoires compared in peripheral blood and tumor or nodule tissue. Study outcomes and limitations: Versus benign nodules, malignant thyroid tumors reportedly had significantly higher TCR beta diversity, in blood and tumor.

All patients reached thyroid surgery having received no treatment beforehand. Per the study methods: A distant-metastasis classifier for papillary thyroid cancer was built using CDR3 differences across clinicopathological groups. TCRdb redid the clone calls on the PCR reads using MiXCR. Clone size and V and J calls follow TCRdb, not the original study. The sample includes about 13,000 clones, under 30% of them seen just once. In its sample, this clone was seen many times. Its antigen remains unknown. The source of this sequence is a female donor with papillary thyroid cancer or a benign thyroid nodule (not recorded which). Some clones in this sample may be carry-over from other donors' samples. Sample: tumor tissue.

The CDR3 DNA follows: TGTGCCAGCAGCTTAGATGAGTGGGAGACCCAGTACTTC. It yields the protein CASSLDEWETQYF. The chain joins TRBV11-3 to TRBJ2-5, with D uncertain. This CDR3 has 13 residues. With 0 bases removed from V and 5 bases from J, the gap between germline ends came to 7 bases. The germline gives CDR1 SGHNT, CDR2 YENEEA.